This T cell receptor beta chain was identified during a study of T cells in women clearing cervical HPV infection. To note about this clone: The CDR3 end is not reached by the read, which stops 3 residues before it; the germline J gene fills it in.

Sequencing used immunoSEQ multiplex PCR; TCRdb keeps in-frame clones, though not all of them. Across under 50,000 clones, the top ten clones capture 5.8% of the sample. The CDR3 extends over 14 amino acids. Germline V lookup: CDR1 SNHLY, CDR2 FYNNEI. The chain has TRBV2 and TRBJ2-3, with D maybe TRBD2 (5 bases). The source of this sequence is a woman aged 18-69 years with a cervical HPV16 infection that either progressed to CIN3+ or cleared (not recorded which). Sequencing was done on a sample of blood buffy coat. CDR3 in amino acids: CASGRAPEGETQYF. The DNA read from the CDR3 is TGTGCCAGCGGTAGAGCCCCCGAGGGCGAGACG.